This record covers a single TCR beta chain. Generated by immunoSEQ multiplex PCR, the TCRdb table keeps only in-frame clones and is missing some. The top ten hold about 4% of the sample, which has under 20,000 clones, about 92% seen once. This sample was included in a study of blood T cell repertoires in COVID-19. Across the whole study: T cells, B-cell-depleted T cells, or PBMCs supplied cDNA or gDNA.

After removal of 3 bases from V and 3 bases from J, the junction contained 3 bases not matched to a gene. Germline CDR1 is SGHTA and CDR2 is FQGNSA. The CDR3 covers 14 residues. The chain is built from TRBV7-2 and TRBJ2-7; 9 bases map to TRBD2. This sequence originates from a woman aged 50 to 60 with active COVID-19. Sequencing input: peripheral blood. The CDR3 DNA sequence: TGTGCCAGCAGCTTCCTTAGCGGGGGCTACGAGCAGTACTTC. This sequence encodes CASSFLSGGYEQYF.